Following are 19 T cell receptor beta chains from one sample sequenced in a study of blood T cell repertoires in COVID-19. Some clones are missing from TCRdb's copy, which holds only in-frame ones; the method was immunoSEQ multiplex PCR. The sample shows hundreds of thousands of clones, about 90% of them seen only once. Sequencing input: peripheral blood. The receptor set was obtained from a man between 18 and 29 years old with active or convalescent COVID-19.

The chain links TRBV7-9 to TRBJ1-4, with 7 nucleotides matching TRBD1. This CDR3 is built from 15 residues. After removal of 4 bases from V and 7 bases from J, the junction contained 9 bases not matched to a gene. Germline CDR1 reads SEHNR; CDR2 reads FQNEAQ (reference sequence). The DNA for the CDR3 is TGTGCCAGCAGCTCGACGACAGGGAATCGTGAAAAACTGTTTTTT. It is translated as CASSSTTGNREKLFF.

The V and J genes are TRBV10-3 and TRBJ1-5; D gene ambiguous. Trimming left V 0 bases short and J 11 bases short, with 14 bases between. The CDR3 loop spans 14 amino acids. Germline V gene data show CDR1 as ENHRY and CDR2 as SYGVKD. Here the CDR3 reads CAISESSEERTQHF. Written as DNA, the CDR3 is TGTGCCATCAGTGAGTCGTCCGAGGAGAGGACCCAGCATTTT.

This clone was recorded only once. This sequence joins TRBV6-5 and TRBJ1-1; no clear D. The germline V and J ends were trimmed by 4 bases and 5 bases, with 20 bases remaining between them. From germline, CDR1 is MNHEY and CDR2 SVGAGI. This CDR3 has 16 amino acids. DNA for the CDR3: TGTGCCAGCAGTTCCCTTACGTCGGGCGGGAGAACTGAAGCTTTCTTT. It specifies CASSSLTSGGRTEAFF.

This clone was counted between two and nine times. CDR3 protein: CASSSLQNYGYTF. In DNA, the CDR3 is TGTGCCAGCAGCTCCCTGCAGAACTATGGCTACACCTTC. This chain connects TRBV7-2 to TRBJ1-2; D is unclear. The CDR3 runs 13 residues. In germline, CDR1 is SGHTA, CDR2 FQGNSA. V was shortened by 4 bases and J by 2 bases, with 8 bases between the two germline ends. The whole variable domain, filled in from reference TRBV7-2 and TRBJ1-2, reads GAGVSQSPSNKVTEKGKDVELRCDPISGHTALYWYRQSLGQGLEFLIYFQGNSAPDKSGLPSDRFSAERTGGSVSTLTIQRTQQEDSAVYLCASSSLQNYGYTFGSGTRLTVV.

J is TRBJ1-1 and V is TRBV7-8; weak D call: TRBD1 (5 bases). The CDR3 totals 14 residues. Germline V lookup: CDR1 SGHVS, CDR2 FQNEAQ. The V end was cut by 5 bases, the J end by 5 bases, with 15 bases between. This CDR3 reads CASSPSWGGTEAFF. The CDR3 DNA reads TGTGCCAGCAGCCCGAGTTGGGGGGGGACTGAAGCTTTCTTT.

The chain is built from TRBV30 and TRBJ2-7; perhaps TRBD1 as D (5 bases). Germline V gives CDR1 GTSNPN, CDR2 SVGIG (reference sequence). The CDR3 extends over 13 amino acids. V lost 3 bases and J lost 5, with 14 bases in between. The CDR3 DNA reads TGTGCCTGGAGCAGGGCCAGGGCCCACGAGCAGTACTTC. It translates to CAWSRARAHEQYF.

The gene calls are TRBV6-5 and TRBJ2-5; 8 nucleotides line up with TRBD2. The CDR3 covers 16 residues. Germline V lookup: CDR1 MNHEY, CDR2 SVGAGI. V gave up 0 bases and J gave up 2 bases; unmatched junction bases: 5. The CDR3 sequence: CASSYSPSGFQETQYF. The CDR3 bases are TGTGCCAGCAGTTACTCGCCTAGCGGGTTTCAAGAGACCCAGTACTTC.

The V and J genes are TRBV25-1 and TRBJ2-2; TRBD2 agrees at 10 bases. Germline V CDR1 and CDR2: MGHDK, SYGVNS. Germline trimming cut 6 bases from V and 5 bases from J; bases unmatched to any gene: 6. The CDR3 runs 15 residues. The CDR3 bases are TGTGCCAGCAGATCCGGGACTAGCGAAACCGGGGAGCTGTTTTTT. Its protein product is CASRSGTSETGELFF.

The DNA of the CDR3 is TGCGCCAGCAGCCCCCATCGCGCGGGAGGTACCTACGAGCAGTACTTC. It specifies CASSPHRAGGTYEQYF. The chain links TRBV5-1 to TRBJ2-7, with 8 bases aligning to TRBD2. This CDR3 is 16 amino acids long. V lost 4 bases and J lost 2; bases outside the gene matches: 11. Germline CDR1 is SGHRS and CDR2 is YFSETQ.

The chain employs TRBV11-2 and TRBJ1-1; perhaps TRBD1 as D (5 bases). The CDR3 covers 14 residues. Germline V gives CDR1 SGHAT, CDR2 FQNNGV. Trimming shortened V by 3 bases and J by 4 bases, and 12 bases separated the two germline ends. CDR3 sequence: CASSFQGLGTEAFF. DNA for the CDR3: TGTGCCAGCAGCTTCCAGGGTTTGGGCACTGAAGCTTTCTTT. Together with reference TRBV11-2 and TRBJ1-1, the CDR3 gives the full variable domain: EAGVAQSPRYKIIEKRQSVAFWCNPISGHATLYWYQQILGQGPKLLIQFQNNGVVDDSQLPKDRFSAERLKGVDSTLKIQPAKLEDSAVYLCASSFQGLGTEAFFGQGTRLTVV.

As DNA, the CDR3 is TGTGCCAGCAGACTAACAGGGTTTGAGCAGTTCTTC. This codes for CASRLTGFEQFF. The chain couples TRBV28 to TRBJ2-1; tentatively, D is TRBD1 (6 bases). The CDR3 is 12 residues long. Germline CDR1 and CDR2: MDHEN and SYDVKM. The ends were cut back, 6 bases at V and 9 bases at J, with 12 bases in the middle.

The chain joins TRBV19 to TRBJ1-1; the match to TRBD1 covers 9 bases. CDR1 LNHDA and CDR2 SQIVND come from the germline V gene (reference sequence). V was pared by 1 base and J by 5 bases, with 5 bases of the junction left unmatched. The CDR3 has 15 residues. The CDR3 nucleotides are TGTGCCAGTAGTATAGTTCACGGGACAGGGACTGAAGCTTTCTTT. Its protein product is CASSIVHGTGTEAFF.

Written as DNA, the CDR3 is TGTGCCAGCAGCCGGGGGACTAGCGGGGGGTCACAACTTGAGCAGTTCTTC. Encoded protein: CASSRGTSGGSQLEQFF. The rearrangement uses TRBV7-2 and TRBJ2-1; 15 bases line up with TRBD2. The germline CDR1 and CDR2 sequences are SGHTA and FQGNSA. The CDR3 is 17 amino acids. V shed 5 bases, J shed 9 bases, and the junction held 11 bases outside the gene matches. The complete variable domain, with remaining parts taken from reference TRBV7-2 and TRBJ2-1, reads GAGVSQSPSNKVTEKGKDVELRCDPISGHTALYWYRQSLGQGLEFLIYFQGNSAPDKSGLPSDRFSAERTGGSVSTLTIQRTQQEDSAVYLCASSRGTSGGSQLEQFFGPGTRLTVL.

The chain is built from TRBV7-2 and TRBJ2-1, with 13 nucleotides matching TRBD2. V dropped 1 base and J dropped 10; count of bases not matched to a gene: 1. The CDR3 runs 14 residues. CDR1 SGHTA and CDR2 FQGNSA come from the germline V gene. CDR3 region: CASSLGTSGGEQFF. In DNA, the CDR3 is TGTGCCAGCAGCTTAGGGACTAGCGGGGGAGAGCAGTTCTTC. The variable domain in full, completed from reference TRBV7-2 and TRBJ2-1, reads GAGVSQSPSNKVTEKGKDVELRCDPISGHTALYWYRQSLGQGLEFLIYFQGNSAPDKSGLPSDRFSAERTGGSVSTLTIQRTQQEDSAVYLCASSLGTSGGEQFFGPGTRLTVL.

The count of this clone is one. J is TRBJ1-2 and V is TRBV29-1; 11 nucleotides line up with TRBD1. V lost 4 bases and J lost 1; bases outside the gene matches: 2. Germline V lookup: CDR1 SQVTM, CDR2 ANQGSEA. The CDR3 has 14 residues. CDR3 bases: TGCAGCGTTGCGGGACAGGGGGTTAACTATGGCTACACCTTC. Translation: CSVAGQGVNYGYTF.

This chain links TRBV19 with TRBJ1-2, with a possible D match to TRBD1 (5 bases). The CDR3 is made up of 15 amino acids. Trimming left V 1 base short and J 3 bases short, with 12 bases between. Per germline, CDR1 LNHDA and CDR2 SQIVND (reference sequence). The CDR3 protein is CASSIGAGGDYGYTF. As DNA, the CDR3 is TGTGCCAGTAGTATAGGGGCAGGAGGGGACTATGGCTACACCTTC.

This rearrangement joins TRBV13 to TRBJ1-6; D gene unclear. The germline CDR1 and CDR2 sequences are PRHDT and FYEKMQ (reference sequence). With 6 bases removed from V and 4 bases from J, the gap between germline ends came to 16 bases. CDR3 length: 16 residues. In DNA, the CDR3 is TGTGCCAGCAGACCCACCCGGGTGGTTTATAATTCACCCCTCCACTTT. It encodes CASRPTRVVYNSPLHF.

This clone has just one count. At one end, the junction sequence differs from germline, possibly due to a read error. The chain carries TRBV19 and TRBJ2-4; D is perhaps TRBD1 (7 bases). Germline V gene lookup returns CDR1 LNHDA and CDR2 SQIVND (reference sequence). The CDR3 spans 11 residues. CDR3: CASSIPDREEF. The CDR3 DNA sequence: TGTGCCAGTAGTATCCCAGACAGGGAGGAATTC.

The chain recombines TRBV28 with TRBJ2-5, with 7 bases lining up with TRBD1. The CDR3 is made up of 15 amino acids. With 5 bases clipped from V and 3 bases from J, the junction kept 9 bases outside the gene matches. The germline gives CDR1 MDHEN, CDR2 SYDVKM. In nucleotides, the CDR3 is TGTGCCAGCAGTACCAGGGAAGGGACAGAAGAGACCCAGTACTTC. Translated, it gives CASSTREGTEETQYF. The variable domain in full, with the rest retrieved from reference TRBV28 and TRBJ2-5, is DVKVTQSSRYLVKRTGEKVFLECVQDMDHENMFWYRQDPGLGLRLIYFSYDVKMKEKGDIPEGYSVSREKKERFSLILESASTNQTSMYLCASSTREGTEETQYFGPGTRLLVL.